This T cell receptor beta chain was identified during a study of T cell repertoires in cytomegalovirus infection. Via MiXCR, TCRdb re-called the reads, giving one row per CDR3 protein. This table holds about 450,000 distinct CDR3 sequences, about 33% found once. In germline, CDR1 is MGHRA, CDR2 YSYEKL. The junction had 14 bases not matched to a gene; V was cut back by 6 bases and J by 4 bases. The CDR3 covers 17 residues. Source material: PBMCs. This receptor was obtained from a human donor in good health (CMV status not recorded). Some clones in this sample may be carry-over from other donors' samples. V usage is TRBV4-1 and J usage is TRBJ2-1, with 8 bases lining up with TRBD2. CDR3 DNA: TGCGCCAGCAGACACACTGATAGCGGGGTGCCTTACAATGAGCAGTTCTTC. This encodes CASRHTDSGVPYNEQFF.